This TCR beta chain derives from a study of T cells in Graves' hyperthyroidism and ophthalmopathy. Authors of the study amplified TCR beta CDR3 regions from RNA transcripts. With the HTBI primer set, the TCR CDR3 went through a first round of RT-PCR. MiXCR, applied by TCRdb to the multiplex PCR reads, yields one record per CDR3 protein. The top ten clones hold 26% of a sample with about 99,000 distinct CDR3 sequences, 47% of them seen once. The CDR3 has 14 amino acids. From germline, CDR1 is SNHLY and CDR2 FYNNEI. V was clipped by 4 bases and J by 1 base, with 8 bases between them. The TCR was taken from a man aged 35-49 years with Graves' hyperthyroidism. What was sequenced was blood. The chain employs TRBV2 and TRBJ2-1, with D hard to call. CDR3 region: CASSGYSSYNEQFF. CDR3 DNA sequence: TGTGCCAGCAGTGGATACTCATCCTACAATGAGCAGTTCTTC.